The 15 T cell receptor beta chains reported below all come from one sample, sequenced in a study of blood T cell repertoires in COVID-19. The table came from immunoSEQ multiplex PCR; TCRdb's copy has only in-frame clones and leaves some out. The sample records approximately 250,000 clones, more than 75% being singletons. Sequencing was carried out using peripheral blood. These receptors all come from a man aged 40-49 years with acute or convalescent COVID-19.

The chain links TRBV5-4 to TRBJ2-6, with 9 bases matching TRBD1. The length of the CDR3 is 17 residues. Germline lookup yields CDR1 SGHNT and CDR2 YYREEE (reference sequence). V shed 1 base, J shed 3 bases, and the junction held 5 bases outside the gene matches. The CDR3 DNA is TGTGCCAGCAGCTTGATCAGGACAGGGGATGGGGCCAACGTCCTGACTTTC. Translating it yields CASSLIRTGDGANVLTF.

This chain uses TRBV19 with TRBJ1-3; D is uncertain. V was shortened by 3 bases and J by 2 bases, with 23 bases between the two germline ends. The length of the CDR3 is 19 residues. Germline V gene data show CDR1 as LNHDA and CDR2 as SQIVND (reference sequence). The CDR3 sequence is CASSIGLPLTLIPGNTIYF. In nucleotides, the CDR3 is TGTGCCAGTAGTATCGGTCTGCCGCTTACTTTAATTCCTGGAAACACCATATATTTT.

V and J are TRBV10-3 and TRBJ2-1; TRBD2 matches at 8 bases. CDR1 and CDR2 (germline): ENHRY, SYGVKD. V shed 8 bases, J shed 7 bases, and the junction held 7 bases outside the gene matches. The CDR3 runs 13 residues. The CDR3 nucleotides are TGTGCCATCGGCCGGGGACTAGTTAATGAGCAGTTCTTC. This encodes CAIGRGLVNEQFF.

The CDR3 nucleotides are TGTGCCAGCAGCTTAAGGGGACAGGGGGCAGGGACCCAGTACTTC. Its translation is CASSLRGQGAGTQYF. The chain combines TRBV7-2 with TRBJ2-5, with 12 bases matching TRBD1. The CDR3 consists of 15 residues. Looked up from germline, CDR1 is SGHTA and CDR2 is FQGNSA. Trimming took 2 bases from V and 7 from J; bases not matched to a gene: 5.

This clone was seen only a few times. V is TRBV18 and J is TRBJ2-7; possibly TRBD1 for D (6 bases). The CDR3 consists of 14 residues. Germline CDR1 and CDR2: KGHSH and LQKENI. V was shortened by 0 bases and J by 3 bases, with 9 bases between the two germline ends. As DNA, the CDR3 is TGTGCCAGCTCACCACCGGACAGTTACTACGAGCAGTACTTC. This translates into CASSPPDSYYEQYF.

The V and J genes are TRBV7-2 and TRBJ1-2; 9 positions match TRBD1. Germline V lookup: CDR1 SGHTA, CDR2 FQGNSA. J lost 3 bases, V lost 7 bases, and 6 bases had no gene match. This CDR3 region has 14 residues. The CDR3 DNA is TGTGCCAGCAAACGACAGGGGGGGGACTATGGCTACACCTTC. This translates into CASKRQGGDYGYTF. Using reference TRBV7-2 and TRBJ1-2 for the parts outside the CDR3, the full variable domain is GAGVSQSPSNKVTEKGKDVELRCDPISGHTALYWYRQSLGQGLEFLIYFQGNSAPDKSGLPSDRFSAERTGGSVSTLTIQRTQQEDSAVYLCASKRQGGDYGYTFGSGTRLTVV.

The chain employs TRBV30 and TRBJ1-6; D gene uncertain. V lost 1 base to trimming and J lost 4 bases, with 11 bases between them. The CDR3 runs 15 residues. CDR1 is GTSNPN, CDR2 SVGIG, per germline (reference sequence). The CDR3 sequence: CAWSGRKMYNSPLHF. The CDR3 DNA follows: TGTGCCTGGAGTGGGCGGAAGATGTATAATTCACCCCTCCACTTT.

The chain joins TRBV3-1 (or the pseudogene TRBV3-2) to TRBJ2-7; a possible D gene is TRBD2 (6 bases). This CDR3 has 14 amino acids. Germline-derived CDR1 and CDR2 are LGHDT and YNNKEL (reference sequence). V lost 1 base, J lost 4 bases, and 11 bases lay in between. The CDR3 sequence is CASSQAGLAYEQYF. CDR3 coding DNA: TGTGCCAGCAGCCAAGCTGGGCTAGCGTACGAGCAGTACTTC.

This clone appeared many times. The rearrangement uses TRBV3-1 (or the pseudogene TRBV3-2) and TRBJ1-1, with D possibly being TRBD1 (5 bases). Trimming left V 4 bases short and J 5 bases short, with 11 bases between. The CDR3 length is 13 residues. The germline CDR1 and CDR2 sequences are LGHDT and YNNKEL (reference sequence). The CDR3 DNA sequence: TGTGCCAGCAGCCCTCGGACATTTACTGAAGCTTTCTTT. This encodes CASSPRTFTEAFF.

The rearrangement joins TRBV5-1 to TRBJ1-1; 7 nucleotides match TRBD1. The V segment lost 3 bases and the J segment 4 bases; nucleotides outside the gene matches: 6. Germline loops: CDR1 SGHRS, CDR2 YFSETQ. This CDR3 is 14 amino acids long. CDR3 coding DNA: TGCGCCAGCAGCTGGGGACAGCGCAGCACTGAAGCTTTCTTT. It yields the protein CASSWGQRSTEAFF.

This chain connects TRBV11-1 to TRBJ2-2; a weak D match, TRBD1 (5 bases). Germline CDR1 reads SGHAT; CDR2 reads FQDESV (reference sequence). With 7 bases removed from V and 4 bases from J, the gap between germline ends came to 19 bases. This CDR3 contains 16 residues. The CDR3 spells CASNPGPTQGTGELFF. CDR3 DNA sequence: TGTGCCAGCAATCCCGGGCCCACTCAGGGCACCGGGGAGCTGTTTTTT.

The chain has TRBV2 and TRBJ1-2; D is unclear. This CDR3 is built from 15 residues. V lost 1 base and J lost 5, with 14 bases in between. Germline V gives CDR1 SNHLY, CDR2 FYNNEI. CDR3 nucleotides: TGTGCCAGCAGTGAAGGCGGAGGAACAGTTTATGGCTACACCTTC. This sequence encodes CASSEGGGTVYGYTF.

This chain connects TRBV5-5 to TRBJ2-7; perhaps TRBD1 as D (6 bases). The V gene lost 4 bases and the J gene lost 4 bases, with 18 bases spanning the gap. Germline CDR1 SGHKS, CDR2 YYEKEE (reference sequence). This CDR3 has 15 amino acids. For the CDR3, the DNA is TGTGCCAGCAGCGCCTCTCCGGGACAAAGTTACGAGCAGTACTTC. It translates to CASSASPGQSYEQYF.

In this sample, this clone turned up a few times. V is TRBV9 and J is TRBJ2-7; a possible D gene is TRBD2 (6 bases). This CDR3 is 13 amino acids long. The V end was cut by 0 bases, the J end by 6 bases, with 10 bases between. Germline lookup yields CDR1 SGDLS and CDR2 YYNGEE. CDR3 region: CASSVAGVGEQYF. The CDR3 nucleotides are TGTGCCAGCAGCGTAGCGGGAGTTGGCGAGCAGTACTTC.

The gene calls are TRBV29-1 and TRBJ1-1, with unresolved D. The ends were cut back, 3 bases at V and 0 bases at J, with 14 bases in the middle. CDR1 and CDR2 (germline): SQVTM, ANQGSEA. This CDR3 comprises 15 residues. The CDR3 bases are TGCAGCGTTGACTCACTATATCGGATGAACACTGAAGCTTTCTTT. Its protein product is CSVDSLYRMNTEAFF.